A single sample is the source of the 32 T cell receptor beta chains below, sequenced in a study of blood T cell repertoires in COVID-19. TCRdb's copy holds only in-frame clones and misses some; the assay was immunoSEQ multiplex PCR. The data contain over 35,000 clones, approximately 80% of them singletons. Sequenced material: peripheral blood. The receptors were sampled from a man aged 60 to 69 with active COVID-19.

The chain couples TRBV27 to TRBJ1-3; D gene unclear. Per the germline V gene, CDR1 is MNHEY and CDR2 is SMNVEV (reference sequence). CDR3 length: 14 amino acids. Trimming stripped 8 bases from V and 3 bases from J, with 14 bases between. CDR3 sequence reads: CASRATASGNTIYF. CDR3 nucleotide sequence: TGTGCCAGCCGTGCCACGGCTAGTGGAAACACCATATATTTT.

This chain joins TRBV6-2 or TRBV6-3 and TRBJ1-1; D unresolved. This CDR3 spans 17 amino acids. CDR1 is MNHEY, CDR2 SVGEGT, per germline. The V and J ends lost 0 bases and 0 bases respectively, with 14 bases between them. Written as DNA, the CDR3 is TGTGCCAGCAGTTACTCCTCGGCAGGCCCCATGAACACTGAAGCTTTCTTT. Protein product: CASSYSSAGPMNTEAFF.

This chain links TRBV6-2 or TRBV6-3 with TRBJ1-1; 10 nucleotides align to TRBD1. This CDR3 region has 18 residues. Trimming removed 7 bases from V and 1 base from J; junction bases left unmatched: 15. Germline loops: CDR1 MNHEY, CDR2 SVGEGT. CDR3 amino acids: CASNPPLWTGGPNTEAFF. CDR3 DNA sequence: TGTGCCAGCAACCCCCCCCTTTGGACAGGGGGACCGAACACTGAAGCTTTCTTT.

The chain recombines TRBV7-8 with TRBJ2-5; D perhaps matches TRBD1 (5 bases). The germline V gene encodes CDR1 SGHVS and CDR2 FQNEAQ. This CDR3 contains 13 residues. V was cut by 8 bases and J by 5 bases, with 15 bases left in between. The CDR3 coding sequence is TGTGCCAGCCTCACCTTGGGGCGGGAGACCCAGTACTTC. Translated: CASLTLGRETQYF.

The rearrangement links TRBV9 to TRBJ2-3, with D perhaps matching TRBD1 (5 bases). This CDR3 is built from 12 residues. Looked up from germline, CDR1 is SGDLS and CDR2 is YYNGEE. Trimming removed 5 bases from V and 4 bases from J, with 8 bases in between. The CDR3 spells CASSGAADTQYF. The CDR3 coding sequence is TGTGCCAGCAGTGGGGCAGCAGATACGCAGTATTTT.

The V gene is TRBV6-6, the J gene TRBJ2-7; tentative D call: TRBD1 (6 bases). V was shortened by 6 bases and J by 2 bases, with 14 bases between the two germline ends. This CDR3 is 14 amino acids long. CDR1 and CDR2 (germline): MNHNY, SVGAGI (reference sequence). The CDR3: CASRPRDTAYEQYF. The CDR3 DNA is TGTGCCAGCAGGCCCCGGGACACCGCCTACGAGCAGTACTTC.

The CDR3, as DNA: TGTGCCAGCAGGGTGGGACAGGCCCACTATGGCTACACCTTC. It specifies CASRVGQAHYGYTF. The J gene is TRBJ1-2, the V gene TRBV6-5; the match to TRBD1 covers 8 bases. V was clipped by 6 bases and J by 3 bases; unmatched bases: 6. Looked up from germline, CDR1 is MNHEY and CDR2 is SVGAGI. This CDR3 contains 14 residues.

This clone showed up just a few times. The V gene is TRBV11-3, the J gene TRBJ2-2, with TRBD1 matching over 7 bases. This CDR3 region has 15 residues. Germline V gene lookup returns CDR1 SGHNT and CDR2 YENEEA. V was pared by 1 base and J by 6 bases, with 5 bases of the junction left unmatched. The CDR3 spells CASSLGDSLSGELFF. The CDR3 bases are TGTGCCAGCAGCTTAGGGGACAGCCTCTCCGGGGAGCTGTTTTTT.

The CDR3 nucleotides read TGCGCCAGCAGCGACTCCCTCGTCTCTGGGGCCAACGTCCTGACTTTC. Translating gives CASSDSLVSGANVLTF. The chain joins TRBV5-1 to TRBJ2-6, with unresolved D. V was trimmed by 4 bases and J by 0 bases, leaving 11 bases between them. Germline CDR1 SGHRS, CDR2 YFSETQ. CDR3 length equals 16 residues.

This rearrangement joins TRBV7-3 to TRBJ2-1; D not certain. The CDR3 has 13 residues. Trimming shortened V by 2 bases and J by 9 bases, and 11 bases separated the two germline ends. Germline CDR1 SGHTA, CDR2 FQGTGA. CDR3: CASSLPPPSEQFF. The DNA of the CDR3 is TGTGCCAGCAGCTTACCCCCGCCGAGTGAGCAGTTCTTC.

Points on this clone: The germline gene is not matched at one end of the junction; a read error may be the cause. This sequence joins TRBV4-3 and TRBJ1-2, with D tentatively TRBD1 (6 bases). Germline V CDR1 and CDR2: LGHNA, YSLEER. This CDR3 has 14 residues. The CDR3 loop is CASSQDSGVVGTLF. As DNA, the CDR3 is TGCGCCAGCAGCCAAGATTCAGGGGTGGTCGGGACACTCTTC.

This chain joins TRBV3-1 (or the pseudogene TRBV3-2) and TRBJ1-3; 10 bases agree with TRBD1. Germline CDR1 LGHDT, CDR2 YNNKEL (reference sequence). This CDR3 has 16 amino acids. The V segment lost 1 base and the J segment 5 bases; nucleotides outside the gene matches: 5. The CDR3, as DNA: TGTGCCAGCAGCCAAGCCCTGACAGGGGGCCGAAACACCATATATTTT. This sequence encodes CASSQALTGGRNTIYF.

The rearrangement joins TRBV28 to TRBJ1-5; 7 nucleotides align to TRBD1. Germline CDR1 is MDHEN and CDR2 is SYDVKM. This CDR3 is 15 amino acids long. The J segment lost 4 bases and the V segment lost 4 bases, leaving 7 bases of the junction unmatched. CDR3 sequence (DNA): TGTGCCAGCAGTTACCTCGGGACAGATAATCAGCCCCAGCATTTT. Protein sequence: CASSYLGTDNQPQHF.

This chain connects TRBV6-1 to TRBJ1-4; D gene uncertain. The CDR3 loop spans 12 amino acids. V lost 2 bases to trimming and J lost 8 bases, with 6 bases between them. Germline values: CDR1 MNHNS, CDR2 SASEGT. In DNA, the CDR3 is TGTGCCAGCAGTGAATCGGAGGAAAAACTGTTTTTT. This translates into CASSESEEKLFF.

The chain carries TRBV12-2 and TRBJ2-5; the DNA was not used to check the table's D call, TRBD2. TRBV12-2 is flagged as a pseudogene. The CDR3 runs 16 residues. The CDR3 reads CAVQRGGMAFQETQYF. CDR3 nucleotides: TGTGCAGTACAGCGGGGGGGCATGGCGTTCCAAGAGACCCAGTACTTC.

V gene TRBV7-2 combines with J gene TRBJ2-3; TRBD2 matches 11 bases. CDR3 length: 16 residues. Germline V gene sequence: CDR1 SGHTA, CDR2 FQGNSA. The trim removed 0 bases at V and 4 bases at J, leaving 3 bases unmatched. The CDR3 nucleotides are TGTGCCAGCAGCTTAGCGCTACTAGCGGGGGCAGATACGCAGTATTTT. As protein: CASSLALLAGADTQYF.

The CDR3 nucleotides are TGCAGCGGAGGACGGACAGGGGGCCGGGGCGAGCAGTACTTC. It encodes CSGGRTGGRGEQYF. The chain links TRBV29-1 to TRBJ2-7; 11 bases match TRBD1. Germline V gene data show CDR1 as SQVTM and CDR2 as ANQGSEA. The CDR3 runs to 14 residues. V lost 7 bases and J lost 6; bases outside the gene matches: 11.

The chain joins TRBV10-3 to TRBJ2-7; D might be TRBD1 (6 bases). Germline CDR1 and CDR2: ENHRY and SYGVKD. V was pared by 6 bases and J by 4 bases, with 13 bases between. The CDR3 spans 13 residues. CDR3 bases: TGTGCCATCAGAACCCGGGACACATACGAGCAGTACTTC. Amino acid sequence: CAIRTRDTYEQYF.

This chain uses TRBV10-3 with TRBJ1-4; TRBD1 matches 8 bases. This CDR3 has 15 amino acids. Losses at the gene ends were 0 bases for V and 8 bases for J; bases not matched to a gene: 5. Germline V gene data show CDR1 as ENHRY and CDR2 as SYGVKD. The CDR3, as DNA: TGTGCCATCAGTGAGTCCGGACAGGGAGGGGAAAAACTGTTTTTT. This translates into CAISESGQGGEKLFF.

Points on this clone: The sample has other DNA sequences that encode this CDR3 too. The genes are TRBV7-2 and TRBJ1-3, with D perhaps TRBD1 (5 bases). CDR3 size: 16 residues. V lost 1 base and J lost 1, with 11 bases in between. CDR1 and CDR2 (germline): SGHTA, FQGNSA. CDR3 loop: CASSLGQGRSGNTIYF. Here the CDR3 DNA reads TGTGCCAGCAGCTTAGGTCAGGGTCGGTCTGGAAACACCATATATTTT.

The V call is TRBV10-3, the J call TRBJ1-1; 8 nucleotides agree with TRBD1. The V gene end was trimmed by 4 bases and the J gene end by 9 bases; junction bases not matched to a gene: 1. CDR1 and CDR2 (germline): ENHRY, SYGVKD. The CDR3 extends over 11 amino acids. The CDR3, as DNA: TGTGCCATCAGTGGGGACAGGAAAGCTTTCTTT. Amino acids: CAISGDRKAFF.

Only one count was recorded for this clone. The chain links TRBV6-5 to TRBJ1-1, with 9 bases aligning to TRBD1. Trimming removed 2 bases from V and 5 bases from J; junction bases left unmatched: 3. Germline loops: CDR1 MNHEY, CDR2 SVGAGI. CDR3 size: 14 residues. The CDR3 region is CASSYAGQGTEAFF. In DNA, the CDR3 is TGTGCCAGCAGTTACGCCGGACAGGGGACTGAAGCTTTCTTT.

The V and J genes are TRBV7-2 and TRBJ1-4; 9 bases agree with TRBD1. Per the germline V gene, CDR1 is SGHTA and CDR2 is FQGNSA. V gave up 3 bases and J gave up 5 bases; unmatched junction bases: 7. This CDR3 is built from 16 residues. In nucleotides, the CDR3 is TGTGCCAGCAGCTTCAAAACCGGGACAGGGAATGAAAAACTGTTTTTT. As protein: CASSFKTGTGNEKLFF.

This clone was observed a handful of times. This rearrangement joins TRBV18 to TRBJ1-2; D ambiguous. The V end lost 3 bases, the J end lost 4 bases, and 9 bases lay between the germline ends. The germline V gene encodes CDR1 KGHSH and CDR2 LQKENI. The CDR3 is 13 amino acids. CDR3 sequence reads: CASSPSLPYGYTF. The CDR3 region has the DNA TGTGCCAGCTCACCGAGTCTTCCCTATGGCTACACCTTC.

This clone turned up a few times. The rearrangement links TRBV5-8 to TRBJ1-2; 8 nucleotides align to TRBD1. The V and J ends lost 2 bases and 7 bases, in that order; junction bases with no gene match: 7. The CDR3 loop spans 14 amino acids. Per germline, CDR1 SGHTS and CDR2 YDEGEE. CDR3 protein: CASSFGQGSIGYTF. DNA for the CDR3: TGTGCCAGCAGCTTCGGACAGGGATCTATTGGCTACACCTTC. Filled out from reference TRBV5-8 and TRBJ1-2, the complete variable domain reads EAGVTQSPTHLIKTRGQQATLRCSPISGHTSVYWYQQALGLGLQFLLWYDEGEERNRGNFPPRFSGRQFPNYSSELNVNALELEDSALYLCASSFGQGSIGYTFGSGTRLTVV.

This clone has only one observation. The CDR3 loop reads CATSDRWEGIYGYTF. Here the CDR3 DNA reads TGTGCCACCAGTGATAGGTGGGAGGGAATCTATGGCTACACCTTC. The chain recombines TRBV24-1 with TRBJ1-2; D gene uncertain. V lost 3 bases to trimming and J lost 4 bases, with 14 bases between them. This CDR3 is built from 15 residues. Germline V gives CDR1 KGHDR, CDR2 SFDVKD.

The chain combines TRBV6-5 with TRBJ1-2; 7 bases map to TRBD1. The CDR3 loop spans 15 amino acids. The J segment lost 2 bases and the V segment lost 6 bases, leaving 9 bases of the junction unmatched. Looked up from germline, CDR1 is MNHEY and CDR2 is SVGAGI. This CDR3 is CASRLTGVSNYGYTF. CDR3 coding DNA: TGTGCCAGCAGATTAACAGGGGTCTCCAACTATGGCTACACCTTC.

The genes are TRBV3-1 (or the pseudogene TRBV3-2) and TRBJ2-1, with 8 nucleotides matching TRBD2. Germline values: CDR1 LGHDT, CDR2 YNNKEL (reference sequence). This CDR3 is built from 14 residues. Unmatched junction bases numbered 9, after V lost 5 bases and J lost 9 bases. CDR3 protein: CASSSSGRRGEQFF. The DNA of the CDR3 is TGTGCCAGCAGCTCGAGCGGGAGAAGGGGTGAGCAGTTCTTC.

The chain has TRBV28 and TRBJ2-7; D is perhaps TRBD1 (6 bases). With 5 bases removed from V and 3 bases from J, the gap between germline ends came to 14 bases. Germline-derived CDR1 and CDR2 are MDHEN and SYDVKM. CDR3 size: 14 residues. Here the CDR3 DNA reads TGTGCCAGCAGTATACAGGGATCACACTACGAGCAGTACTTC. Encoded protein: CASSIQGSHYEQYF.

This chain joins TRBV2 and TRBJ2-1, with TRBD2 matching over 11 bases. With 6 bases clipped from V and 9 bases from J, the junction kept 7 bases outside the gene matches. The CDR3 covers 14 residues. Germline V lookup: CDR1 SNHLY, CDR2 FYNNEI. This CDR3 reads CASRKTGLAVEQFF. The DNA of the CDR3 is TGTGCCAGCAGGAAAACGGGACTAGCGGTTGAGCAGTTCTTC.

This chain joins TRBV19 and TRBJ1-1; D not certain. Trimming stripped 5 bases from V and 4 bases from J, with 17 bases between. The CDR3 has 15 amino acids. CDR1 LNHDA and CDR2 SQIVND come from the germline V gene (reference sequence). The DNA of the CDR3 is TGTGCCAGTAGTCATGATCAAGGACTCGGCACTGAAGCTTTCTTT. This sequence encodes CASSHDQGLGTEAFF.

This chain joins TRBV2 and TRBJ2-3; 7 positions agree with TRBD2. V lost 6 bases to trimming and J lost 6 bases; unmatched junction nucleotides: 12. The CDR3 extends over 15 amino acids. Looked up from germline, CDR1 is SNHLY and CDR2 is FYNNEI. CDR3 nucleotides: TGTGCCAGCAGGGGGCGACCAGCGGGGAGGGATACGCAGTATTTT. This codes for CASRGRPAGRDTQYF. The whole variable domain, remainder taken from reference TRBV2 and TRBJ2-3, is EPEVTQTPSHQVTQMGQEVILRCVPISNHLYFYWYRQILGQKVEFLVSFYNNEISEKSEIFDDQFSVERPDGSNFTLKIRSTKLEDSAMYFCASRGRPAGRDTQYFGPGTRLTVL.